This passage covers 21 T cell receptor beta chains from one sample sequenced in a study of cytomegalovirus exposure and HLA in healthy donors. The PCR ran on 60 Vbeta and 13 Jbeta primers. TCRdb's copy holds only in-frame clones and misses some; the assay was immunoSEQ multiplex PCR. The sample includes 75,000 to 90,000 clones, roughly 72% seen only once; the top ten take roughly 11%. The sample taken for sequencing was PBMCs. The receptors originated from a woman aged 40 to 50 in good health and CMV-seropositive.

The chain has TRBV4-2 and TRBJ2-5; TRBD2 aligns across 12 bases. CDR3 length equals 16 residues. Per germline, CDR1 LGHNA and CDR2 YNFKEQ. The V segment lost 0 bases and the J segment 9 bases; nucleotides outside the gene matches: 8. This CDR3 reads CASSQDLTSGRLAQYF. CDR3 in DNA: TGTGCCAGCAGCCAAGATCTAACTAGCGGGAGGTTAGCCCAGTACTTC.

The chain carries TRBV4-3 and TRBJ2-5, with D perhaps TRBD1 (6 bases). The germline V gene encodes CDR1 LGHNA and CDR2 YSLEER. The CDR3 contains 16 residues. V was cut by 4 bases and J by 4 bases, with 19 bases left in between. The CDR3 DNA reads TGCGCCAGCAGCCGAGATCAGGGGTCCCGGGGAGAGACCCAGTACTTC. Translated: CASSRDQGSRGETQYF.

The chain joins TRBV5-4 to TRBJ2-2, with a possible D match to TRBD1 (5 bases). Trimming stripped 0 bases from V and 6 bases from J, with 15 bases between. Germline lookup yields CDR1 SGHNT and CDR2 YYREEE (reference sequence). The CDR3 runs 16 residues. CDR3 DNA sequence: TGTGCCAGCAGCTTGGCCGGACACCCCCGACCCGGGGAGCTGTTTTTT. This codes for CASSLAGHPRPGELFF.

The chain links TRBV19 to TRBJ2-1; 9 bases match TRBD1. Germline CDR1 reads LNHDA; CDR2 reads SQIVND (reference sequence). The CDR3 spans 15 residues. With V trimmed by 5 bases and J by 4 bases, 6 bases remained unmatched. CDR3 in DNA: TGTGCCAGTAGTCTTGACAGGGGGGCTTACAATGAGCAGTTCTTC. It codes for CASSLDRGAYNEQFF.

CDR3 amino acids: CASSKGMDRGNYEQYF. As DNA, the CDR3 is TGTGCCAGCAGCAAAGGGATGGACAGGGGAAACTACGAGCAGTACTTC. The chain has TRBV7-8 and TRBJ2-7; TRBD1 matches at 9 bases. The CDR3 is 16 amino acids. The J segment lost 3 bases and the V segment lost 5 bases, leaving 11 bases of the junction unmatched. Germline V gives CDR1 SGHVS, CDR2 FQNEAQ.

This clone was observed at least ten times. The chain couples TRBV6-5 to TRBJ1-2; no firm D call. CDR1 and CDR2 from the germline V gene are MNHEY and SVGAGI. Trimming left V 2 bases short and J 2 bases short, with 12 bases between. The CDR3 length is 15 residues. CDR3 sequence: CASSYLAGGNYGYTF. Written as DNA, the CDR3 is TGTGCCAGCAGTTACCTCGCGGGTGGAAACTATGGCTACACCTTC.

DNA of the CDR3: TGTGCCAGCAGTTACTCGACTGCACAGGTGGCTGGCTACACCTTC. Amino acids: CASSYSTAQVAGYTF. V gene TRBV6-5 combines with J gene TRBJ1-2; TRBD1 might be the D (5 bases). The germline V gene has CDR1 MNHEY and CDR2 SVGAGI. Deletions cut 0 bases from V and 7 bases from J, with 15 bases between. The CDR3 loop spans 15 amino acids.

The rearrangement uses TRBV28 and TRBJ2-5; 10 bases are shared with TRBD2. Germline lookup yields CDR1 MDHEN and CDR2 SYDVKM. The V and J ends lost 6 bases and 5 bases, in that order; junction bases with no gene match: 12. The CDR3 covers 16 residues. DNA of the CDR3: TGTGCCAGCAGCCCTGGGGGTAGCGGGGGGCGGGAGACCCAGTACTTC. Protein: CASSPGGSGGRETQYF.

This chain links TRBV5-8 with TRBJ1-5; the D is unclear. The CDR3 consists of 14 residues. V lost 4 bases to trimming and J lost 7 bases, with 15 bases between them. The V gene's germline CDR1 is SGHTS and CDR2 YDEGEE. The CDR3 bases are TGTGCCAGCAGCGATGGTGTGTGGGAGCAGCCCCAGCATTTT. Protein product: CASSDGVWEQPQHF. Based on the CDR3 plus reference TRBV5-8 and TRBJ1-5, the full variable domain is EAGVTQSPTHLIKTRGQQATLRCSPISGHTSVYWYQQALGLGLQFLLWYDEGEERNRGNFPPRFSGRQFPNYSSELNVNALELEDSALYLCASSDGVWEQPQHFGDGTRLSIL.

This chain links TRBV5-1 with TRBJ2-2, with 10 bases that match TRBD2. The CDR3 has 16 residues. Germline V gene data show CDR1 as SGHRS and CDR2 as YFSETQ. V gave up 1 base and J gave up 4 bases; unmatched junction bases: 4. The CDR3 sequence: CASSLMSGGGTGELFF. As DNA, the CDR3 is TGCGCCAGCAGCTTGATGAGCGGGGGGGGCACCGGGGAGCTGTTTTTT.

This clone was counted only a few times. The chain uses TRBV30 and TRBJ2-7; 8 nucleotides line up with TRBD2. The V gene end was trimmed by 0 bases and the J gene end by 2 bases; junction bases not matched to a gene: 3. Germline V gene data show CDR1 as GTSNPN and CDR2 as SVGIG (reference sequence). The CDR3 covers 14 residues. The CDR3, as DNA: TGTGCCTGGAGTGTAGGTAGCGGGGCCTACGAGCAGTACTTC. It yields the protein CAWSVGSGAYEQYF.

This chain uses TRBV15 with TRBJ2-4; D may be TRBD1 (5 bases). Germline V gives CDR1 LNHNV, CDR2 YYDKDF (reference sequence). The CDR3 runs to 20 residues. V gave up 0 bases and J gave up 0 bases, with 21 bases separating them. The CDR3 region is CATSRDRGKGPGLAKNIQYF. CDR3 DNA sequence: TGTGCCACCAGCAGAGATCGAGGTAAGGGGCCAGGTCTAGCCAAAAACATTCAGTACTTC.

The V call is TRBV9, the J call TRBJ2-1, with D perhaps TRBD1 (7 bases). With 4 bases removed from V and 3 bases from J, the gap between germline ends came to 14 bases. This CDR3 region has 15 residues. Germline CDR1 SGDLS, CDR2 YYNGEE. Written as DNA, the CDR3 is TGTGCCAGCAGCCCCGGGGGACAGAACTACAATGAGCAGTTCTTC. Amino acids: CASSPGGQNYNEQFF.

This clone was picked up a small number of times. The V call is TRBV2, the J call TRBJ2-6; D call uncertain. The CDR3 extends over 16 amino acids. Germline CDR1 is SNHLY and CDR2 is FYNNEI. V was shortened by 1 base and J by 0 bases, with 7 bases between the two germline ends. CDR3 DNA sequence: TGTGCCAGCAGTGAAGACAGTGTCTCTGGGGCCAACGTCCTGACTTTC. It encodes CASSEDSVSGANVLTF.

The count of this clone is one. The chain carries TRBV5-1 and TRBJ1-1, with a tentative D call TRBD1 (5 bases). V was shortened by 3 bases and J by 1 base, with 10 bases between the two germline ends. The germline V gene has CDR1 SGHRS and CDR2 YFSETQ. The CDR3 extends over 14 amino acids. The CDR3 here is CASSSTQGNTEAFF. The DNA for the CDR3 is TGCGCCAGCAGCTCTACCCAGGGGAACACTGAAGCTTTCTTT.

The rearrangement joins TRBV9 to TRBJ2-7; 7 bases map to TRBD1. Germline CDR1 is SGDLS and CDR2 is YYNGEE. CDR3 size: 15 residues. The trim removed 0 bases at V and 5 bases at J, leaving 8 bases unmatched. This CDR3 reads CASSVGPIGGDEQYF. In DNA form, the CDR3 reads TGTGCCAGCAGCGTAGGTCCCATAGGGGGCGACGAGCAGTACTTC.

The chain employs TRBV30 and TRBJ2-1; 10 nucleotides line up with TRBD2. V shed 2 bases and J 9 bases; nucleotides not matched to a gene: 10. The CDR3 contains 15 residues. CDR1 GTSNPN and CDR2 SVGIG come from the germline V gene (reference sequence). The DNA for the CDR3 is TGTGCCTGGAGTCCCTTAGCGGGGGGATTAGGTGAGCAGTTCTTC. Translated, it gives CAWSPLAGGLGEQFF. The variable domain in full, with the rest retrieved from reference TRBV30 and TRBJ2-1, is SQTIHQWPATLVQPVGSPLSLECTVEGTSNPNLYWYRQAAGRGLQLLFYSVGIGQISSEVPQNLSASRPQDRQFILSSKKLLLSDSGFYLCAWSPLAGGLGEQFFGPGTRLTVL.

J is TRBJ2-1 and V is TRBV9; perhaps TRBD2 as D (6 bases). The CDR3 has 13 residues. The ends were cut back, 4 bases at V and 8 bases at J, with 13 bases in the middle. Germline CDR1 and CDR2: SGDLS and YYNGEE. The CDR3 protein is CASSSTREDEQFF. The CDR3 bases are TGTGCCAGCAGCTCGACGAGGGAGGATGAGCAGTTCTTC.

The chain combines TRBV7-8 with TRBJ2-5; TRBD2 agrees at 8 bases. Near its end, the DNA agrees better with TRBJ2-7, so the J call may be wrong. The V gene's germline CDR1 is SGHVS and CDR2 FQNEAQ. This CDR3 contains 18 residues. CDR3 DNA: TGTGCCAGCAGCTTAGCCTTAATTAGCGGGACCGAGGGGTACGAGCAGTACTTC. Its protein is CASSLALISGTEGYEQYF.

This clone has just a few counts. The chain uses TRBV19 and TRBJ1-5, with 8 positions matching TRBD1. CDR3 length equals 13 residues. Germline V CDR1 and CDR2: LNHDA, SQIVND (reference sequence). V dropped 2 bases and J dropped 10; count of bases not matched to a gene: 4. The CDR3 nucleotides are TGTGCCAGTAGTATAACAGGGGGGGCCCCCCAGCATTTT. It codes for CASSITGGAPQHF.

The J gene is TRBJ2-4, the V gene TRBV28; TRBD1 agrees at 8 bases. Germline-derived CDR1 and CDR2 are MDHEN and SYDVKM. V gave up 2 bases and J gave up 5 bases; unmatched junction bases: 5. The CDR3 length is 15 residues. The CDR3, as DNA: TGTGCCAGCAGTTTAGGGACAGGTTATCAAAACATTCAGTACTTC. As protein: CASSLGTGYQNIQYF.